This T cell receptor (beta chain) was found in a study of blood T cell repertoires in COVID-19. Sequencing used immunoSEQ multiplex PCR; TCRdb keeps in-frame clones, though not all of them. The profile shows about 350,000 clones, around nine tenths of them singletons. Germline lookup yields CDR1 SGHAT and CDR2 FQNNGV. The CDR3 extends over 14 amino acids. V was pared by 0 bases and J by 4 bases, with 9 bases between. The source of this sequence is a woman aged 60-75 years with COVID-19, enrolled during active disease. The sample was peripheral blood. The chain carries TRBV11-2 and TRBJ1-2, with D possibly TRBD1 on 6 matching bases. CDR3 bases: TGTGCCAGCAGCTTAGAGGGGGCTGGCTATGGCTACACCTTC. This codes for CASSLEGAGYGYTF.